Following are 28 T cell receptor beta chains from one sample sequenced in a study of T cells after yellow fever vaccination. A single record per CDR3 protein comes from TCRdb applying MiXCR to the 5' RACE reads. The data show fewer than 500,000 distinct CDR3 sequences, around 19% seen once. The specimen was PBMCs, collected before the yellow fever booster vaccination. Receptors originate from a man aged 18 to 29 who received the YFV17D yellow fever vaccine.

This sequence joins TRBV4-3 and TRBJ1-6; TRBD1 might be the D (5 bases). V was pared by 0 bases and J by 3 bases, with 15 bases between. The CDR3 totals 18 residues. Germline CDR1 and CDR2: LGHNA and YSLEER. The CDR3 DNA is TGCGCCAGCAGCCAAGAGTCCACAAATAGGGGCTATAATTCACCCCTCCACTTT. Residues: CASSQESTNRGYNSPLHF.

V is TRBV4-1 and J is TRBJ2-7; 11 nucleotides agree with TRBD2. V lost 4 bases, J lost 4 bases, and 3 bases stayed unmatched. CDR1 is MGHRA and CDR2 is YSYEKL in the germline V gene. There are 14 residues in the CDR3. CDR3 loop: CASSPSGGWYEQYF. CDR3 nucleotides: TGCGCCAGCAGCCCTAGCGGGGGGTGGTACGAGCAGTACTTC.

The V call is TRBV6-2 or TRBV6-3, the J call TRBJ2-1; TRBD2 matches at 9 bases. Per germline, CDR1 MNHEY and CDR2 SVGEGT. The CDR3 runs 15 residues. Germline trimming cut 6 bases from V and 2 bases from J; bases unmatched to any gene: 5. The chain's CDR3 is CASRNRLAAYNEQFF. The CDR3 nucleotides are TGTGCCAGCAGAAATAGACTAGCGGCCTACAATGAGCAGTTCTTC.

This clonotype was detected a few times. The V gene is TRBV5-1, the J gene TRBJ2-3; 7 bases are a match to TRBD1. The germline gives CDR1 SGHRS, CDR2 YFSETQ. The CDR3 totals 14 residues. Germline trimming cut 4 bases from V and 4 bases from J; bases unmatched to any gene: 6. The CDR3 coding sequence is TGCGCCAGCAGCACAGGGGAGTCGGCAGATACGCAGTATTTT. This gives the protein CASSTGESADTQYF. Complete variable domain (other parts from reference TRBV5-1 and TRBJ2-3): KAGVTQTPRYLIKTRGQQVTLSCSPISGHRSVSWYQQTPGQGLQFLFEYFSETQRNKGNFPGRFSGRQFSNSRSEMNVSTLELGDSALYLCASSTGESADTQYFGPGTRLTVL.

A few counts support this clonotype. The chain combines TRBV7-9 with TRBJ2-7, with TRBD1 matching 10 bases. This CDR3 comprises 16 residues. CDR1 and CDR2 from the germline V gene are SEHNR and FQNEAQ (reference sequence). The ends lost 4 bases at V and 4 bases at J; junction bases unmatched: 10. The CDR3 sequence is CASSSLGGTGAYEQYF. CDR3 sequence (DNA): TGTGCCAGCAGCTCGTTAGGGGGGACAGGGGCGTACGAGCAGTACTTC.

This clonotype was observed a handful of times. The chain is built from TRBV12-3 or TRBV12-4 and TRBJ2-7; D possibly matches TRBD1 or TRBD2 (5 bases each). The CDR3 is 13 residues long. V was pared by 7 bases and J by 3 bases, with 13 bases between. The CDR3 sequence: CASKMGRFYEQYF. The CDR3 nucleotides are TGTGCCAGCAAAATGGGACGGTTCTACGAGCAGTACTTC.

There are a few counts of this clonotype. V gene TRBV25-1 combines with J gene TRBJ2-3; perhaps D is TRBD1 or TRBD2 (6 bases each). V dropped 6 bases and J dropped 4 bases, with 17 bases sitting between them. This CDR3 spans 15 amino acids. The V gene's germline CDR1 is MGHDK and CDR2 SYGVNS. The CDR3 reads CASSPVGGRADTQYF. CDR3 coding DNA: TGTGCCAGCAGCCCTGTGGGGGGCCGGGCAGATACGCAGTATTTT.

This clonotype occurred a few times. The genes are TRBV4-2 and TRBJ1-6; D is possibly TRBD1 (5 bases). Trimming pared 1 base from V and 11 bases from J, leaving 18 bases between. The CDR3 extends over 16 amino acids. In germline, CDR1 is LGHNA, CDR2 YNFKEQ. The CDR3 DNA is TGTGCCAGCAGCCAAGTTGGGCACGGCGGGGGGACACCCCTCCACTTT. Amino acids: CASSQVGHGGGTPLHF.

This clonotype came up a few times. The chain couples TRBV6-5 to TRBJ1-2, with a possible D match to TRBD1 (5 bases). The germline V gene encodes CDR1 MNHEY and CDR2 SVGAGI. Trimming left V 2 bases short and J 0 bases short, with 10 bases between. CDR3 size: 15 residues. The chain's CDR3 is CASSYGALANYGYTF. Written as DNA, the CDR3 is TGTGCCAGCAGTTACGGGGCGTTAGCTAACTATGGCTACACCTTC.

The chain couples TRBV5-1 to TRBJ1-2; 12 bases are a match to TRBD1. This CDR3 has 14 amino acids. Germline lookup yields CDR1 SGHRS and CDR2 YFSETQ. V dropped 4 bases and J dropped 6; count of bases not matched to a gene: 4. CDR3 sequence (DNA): TGCGCCAGCAGCCCCGGGACAGGGGGCAATGGCTACACCTTC. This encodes CASSPGTGGNGYTF.

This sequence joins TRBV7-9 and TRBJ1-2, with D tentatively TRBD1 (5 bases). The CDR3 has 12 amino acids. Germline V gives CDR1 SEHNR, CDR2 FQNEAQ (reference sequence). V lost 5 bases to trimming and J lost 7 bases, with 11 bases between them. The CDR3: CASSPGLSGYTF. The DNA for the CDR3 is TGTGCCAGCAGCCCGGGACTAAGTGGCTACACCTTC.

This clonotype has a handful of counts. CDR3 residues: CASSATERASYNEQFF. Here the CDR3 DNA reads TGTGCCAGCAGCGCTACAGAGCGGGCCTCCTACAATGAGCAGTTCTTC. The chain combines TRBV11-2 with TRBJ2-1; TRBD2 might be the D (6 bases). Per germline, CDR1 SGHAT and CDR2 FQNNGV. This CDR3 is built from 16 residues. Trimming took off 5 bases at V and 0 bases at J, with 14 bases between the two ends.

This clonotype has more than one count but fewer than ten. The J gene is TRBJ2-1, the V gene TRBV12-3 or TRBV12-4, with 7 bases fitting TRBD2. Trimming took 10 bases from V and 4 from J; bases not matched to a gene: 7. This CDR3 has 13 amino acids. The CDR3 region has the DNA TGTGCCACCGGGGGAGGGACTTACAATGAGCAGTTCTTC. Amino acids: CATGGGTYNEQFF.

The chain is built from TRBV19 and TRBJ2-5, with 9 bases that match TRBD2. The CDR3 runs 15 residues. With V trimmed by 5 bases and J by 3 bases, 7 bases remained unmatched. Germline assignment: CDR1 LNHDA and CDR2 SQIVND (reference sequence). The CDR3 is CASSPQTSGKETQYF. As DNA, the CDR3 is TGTGCCAGTAGTCCCCAGACTAGCGGAAAAGAGACCCAGTACTTC. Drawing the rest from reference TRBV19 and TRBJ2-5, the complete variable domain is DGGITQSPKYLFRKEGQNVTLSCEQNLNHDAMYWYRQDPGQGLRLIYYSQIVNDFQKGDIAEGYSVSREKKESFPLTVTSAQKNPTAFYLCASSPQTSGKETQYFGPGTRLLVL.

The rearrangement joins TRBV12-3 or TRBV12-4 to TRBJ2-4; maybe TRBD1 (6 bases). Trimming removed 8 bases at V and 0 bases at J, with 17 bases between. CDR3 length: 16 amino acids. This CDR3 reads CASSRAGALAKNIQYF. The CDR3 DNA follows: TGTGCCAGCTCACGGGCAGGGGCGTTAGCCAAAAACATTCAGTACTTC.

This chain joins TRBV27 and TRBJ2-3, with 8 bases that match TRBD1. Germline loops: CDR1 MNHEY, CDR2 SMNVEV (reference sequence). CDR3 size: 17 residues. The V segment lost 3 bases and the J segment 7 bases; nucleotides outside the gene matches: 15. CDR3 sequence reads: CASSLVGRQGPVNTQYF. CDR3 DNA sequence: TGTGCCAGCAGTTTGGTGGGGAGACAGGGGCCCGTCAATACGCAGTATTTT.

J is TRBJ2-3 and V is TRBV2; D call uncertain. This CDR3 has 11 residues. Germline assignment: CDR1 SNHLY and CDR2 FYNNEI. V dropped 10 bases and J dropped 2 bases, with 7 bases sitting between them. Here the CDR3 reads CANTFTDTQYF. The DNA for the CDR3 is TGTGCCAACACTTTCACAGATACGCAGTATTTT.

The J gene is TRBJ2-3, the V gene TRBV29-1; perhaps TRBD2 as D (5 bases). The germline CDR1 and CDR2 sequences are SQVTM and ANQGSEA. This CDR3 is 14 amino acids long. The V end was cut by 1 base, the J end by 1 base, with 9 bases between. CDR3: CSVEVYGGTDTQYF. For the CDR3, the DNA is TGCAGCGTTGAAGTATACGGGGGCACAGATACGCAGTATTTT.

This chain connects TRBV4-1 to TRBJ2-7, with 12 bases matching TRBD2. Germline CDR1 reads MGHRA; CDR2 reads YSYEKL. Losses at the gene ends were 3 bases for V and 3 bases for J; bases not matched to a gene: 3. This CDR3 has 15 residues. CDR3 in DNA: TGCGCCAGCAGCCATCGGACTAGCGGGGTCTACGAGCAGTACTTC. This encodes CASSHRTSGVYEQYF.

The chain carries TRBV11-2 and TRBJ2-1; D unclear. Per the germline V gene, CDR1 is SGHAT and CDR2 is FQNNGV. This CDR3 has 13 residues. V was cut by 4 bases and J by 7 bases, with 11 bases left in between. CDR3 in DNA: TGTGCCAGCAGCTCGAACTTTAGAAATGAGCAGTTCTTC. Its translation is CASSSNFRNEQFF.

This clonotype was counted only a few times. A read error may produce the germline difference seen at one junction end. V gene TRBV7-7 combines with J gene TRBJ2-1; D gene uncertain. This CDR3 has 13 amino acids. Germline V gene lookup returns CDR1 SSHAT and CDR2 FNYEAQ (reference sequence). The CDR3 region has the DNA TGTGCTAGCAGCTTAGGGCCTGGCAATGAGCAGTTCTTC. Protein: CASSLGPGNEQFF.

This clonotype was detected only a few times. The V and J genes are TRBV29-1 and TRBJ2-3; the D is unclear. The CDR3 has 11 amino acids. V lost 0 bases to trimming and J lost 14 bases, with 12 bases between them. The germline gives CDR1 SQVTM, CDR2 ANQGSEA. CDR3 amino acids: CSVEDMSNRYF. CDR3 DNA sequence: TGCAGCGTTGAAGATATGTCAAACAGGTATTTT.

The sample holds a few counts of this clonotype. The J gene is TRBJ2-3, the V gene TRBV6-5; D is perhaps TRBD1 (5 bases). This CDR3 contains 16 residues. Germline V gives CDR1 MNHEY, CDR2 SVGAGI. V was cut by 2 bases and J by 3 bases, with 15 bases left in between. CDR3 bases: TGTGCCAGCAGTTACATCCCCCTAGGGGAAACAGATACGCAGTATTTT. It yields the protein CASSYIPLGETDTQYF.

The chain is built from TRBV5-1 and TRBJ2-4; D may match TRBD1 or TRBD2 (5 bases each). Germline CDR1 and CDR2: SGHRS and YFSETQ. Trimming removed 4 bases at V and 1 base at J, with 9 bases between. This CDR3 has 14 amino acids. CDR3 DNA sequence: TGCGCCAGCAGCACCGAGGGGGCCAAAAACATTCAGTACTTC. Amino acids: CASSTEGAKNIQYF.

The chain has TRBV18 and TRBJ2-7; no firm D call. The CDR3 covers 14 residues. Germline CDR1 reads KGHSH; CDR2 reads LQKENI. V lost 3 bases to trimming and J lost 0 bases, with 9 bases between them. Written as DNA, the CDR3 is TGTGCCAGCTCACCGACACCTTACTCCTACGAGCAGTACGTC. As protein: CASSPTPYSYEQYV.

CDR3 bases: TGTGCCAGCAGCTTAAGTATCCGGCAAGAAGCTTTCTTT. As protein: CASSLSIRQEAFF. V gene TRBV7-3 combines with J gene TRBJ1-1, with unresolved D. With 1 base removed from V and 8 bases from J, the gap between germline ends came to 11 bases. The V gene's germline CDR1 is SGHTA and CDR2 FQGTGA. The CDR3 consists of 13 residues.

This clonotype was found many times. Here the CDR3 DNA reads TGTGCCAGCAGCTCAGGCACAGATACGCAGTATTTT. Protein: CASSSGTDTQYF. This sequence joins TRBV7-2 and TRBJ2-3; D call uncertain. Germline CDR1 reads SGHTA; CDR2 reads FQGNSA. The CDR3 is made up of 12 amino acids. With 4 bases removed from V and 1 base from J, the gap between germline ends came to 3 bases.

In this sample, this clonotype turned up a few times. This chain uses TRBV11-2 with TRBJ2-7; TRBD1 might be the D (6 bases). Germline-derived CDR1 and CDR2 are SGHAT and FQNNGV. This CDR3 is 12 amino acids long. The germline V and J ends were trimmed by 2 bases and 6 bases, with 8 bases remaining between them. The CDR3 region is CASSLWGREQYV. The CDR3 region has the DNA TGTGCCAGCAGCTTATGGGGGCGCGAGCAGTACGTC.